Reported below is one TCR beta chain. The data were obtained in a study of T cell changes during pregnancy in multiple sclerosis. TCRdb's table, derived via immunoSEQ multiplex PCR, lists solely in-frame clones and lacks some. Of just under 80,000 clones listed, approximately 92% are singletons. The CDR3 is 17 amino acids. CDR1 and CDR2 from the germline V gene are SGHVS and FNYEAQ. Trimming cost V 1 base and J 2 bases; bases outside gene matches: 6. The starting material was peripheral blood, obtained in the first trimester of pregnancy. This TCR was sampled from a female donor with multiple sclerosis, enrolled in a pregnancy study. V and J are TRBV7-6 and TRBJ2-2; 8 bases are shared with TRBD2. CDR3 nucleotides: TGTGCCAGCAGCTTAGACTTAGCGGGACTAAACACCGGGGAGCTGTTTTTT. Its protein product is CASSLDLAGLNTGELFF.